The 29 T cell receptor beta chains reported below all come from one sample, sequenced in a study of blood T cell repertoires in COVID-19. Data came from immunoSEQ multiplex PCR; TCRdb stores just in-frame clones and leaves some out. The table shows around 170,000 clones, with about 88% occurring only once. The sample consisted of PBMCs or T cells enriched from blood (not recorded which). The receptors originated from a woman under 30 who had recovered from COVID-19.

The chain recombines TRBV27 with TRBJ2-7; tentatively, D is TRBD2 (6 bases). Per the germline V gene, CDR1 is MNHEY and CDR2 is SMNVEV (reference sequence). The CDR3 loop spans 13 amino acids. The V gene lost 1 base and the J gene lost 4 bases, with 8 bases spanning the gap. The CDR3 bases are TGTGCCAGCAGTTTATACGCGGGATACGAGCAGTACTTC. Amino acid sequence: CASSLYAGYEQYF.

The V gene is TRBV20-1, the J gene TRBJ2-7; weak D call: TRBD1 (5 bases). Germline assignment: CDR1 DFQATT and CDR2 SNEGSKA (reference sequence). The CDR3 has 15 residues. The V end lost 3 bases, the J end lost 1 base, and 16 bases lay between the germline ends. The chain's CDR3 is CSASRVGQRSYEQYF. DNA of the CDR3: TGCAGTGCTAGTAGGGTGGGGCAAAGATCCTACGAGCAGTACTTC.

This clone has a single count. The rearrangement uses TRBV6-5 and TRBJ2-5; 10 bases are a match to TRBD1. Germline V gene data show CDR1 as MNHEY and CDR2 as SVGAGI. The CDR3 is made up of 12 amino acids. With 5 bases clipped from V and 7 bases from J, the junction kept 1 base outside the gene matches. In DNA, the CDR3 is TGTGCCAGCAGTAGGACAGGGGGGACCCAGTACTTC. Amino acids: CASSRTGGTQYF.

The chain uses TRBV5-6 and TRBJ2-2; D possibly corresponds to TRBD2 (6 bases). The germline V and J ends were trimmed by 3 bases and 6 bases, with 6 bases remaining between them. The CDR3 spans 12 residues. Germline values: CDR1 SGHDT, CDR2 YYEEEE. CDR3 loop: CASSWGAGELFF. CDR3 nucleotide sequence: TGTGCCAGCAGCTGGGGGGCCGGGGAGCTGTTTTTT.

With respect to this clone: The same CDR3 arises from other DNA sequences in this sample as well. The chain recombines TRBV19 with TRBJ1-3, with 8 positions matching TRBD1. Germline CDR1 is LNHDA and CDR2 is SQIVND (reference sequence). The CDR3 spans 15 residues. V lost 4 bases and J lost 0; bases outside the gene matches: 2. CDR3 amino acids: CASSTDRGSGNTIYF. The DNA for the CDR3 is TGTGCCAGTAGTACCGACAGGGGCTCTGGAAACACCATATATTTT.

The chain combines TRBV6-6 with TRBJ1-5; D gene ambiguous. CDR1 and CDR2 (germline): MNHNY, SVGAGI (reference sequence). The CDR3 extends over 12 amino acids. The ends were cut back, 0 bases at V and 11 bases at J, with 8 bases in the middle. CDR3 nucleotides: TGTGCCAGCAGTTACTCCCGCGAAGCCCAGCATTTT. Translated, it gives CASSYSREAQHF.

The V and J genes are TRBV20-1 and TRBJ1-1; a weak D match, TRBD1 (5 bases). The V and J ends lost 8 bases and 1 base respectively, with 8 bases between them. Germline V gene data show CDR1 as DFQATT and CDR2 as SNEGSKA (reference sequence). The CDR3 extends over 11 amino acids. CDR3 DNA sequence: TGCAGTCCGGGGGGGAACACTGAAGCTTTCTTT. It is translated as CSPGGNTEAFF.

The chain carries TRBV5-1 and TRBJ2-1, with 7 bases that match TRBD1. Germline trimming cut 3 bases from V and 3 bases from J; bases unmatched to any gene: 6. CDR1 SGHRS and CDR2 YFSETQ come from the germline V gene. This CDR3 comprises 15 residues. The CDR3 DNA reads as TGCGCCAGCAGCTCATCCGGGACAGTCTACAATGAGCAGTTCTTC. Amino acid sequence: CASSSSGTVYNEQFF.

For the CDR3, the DNA is TGTGCCAGACCAGGACAGAGCAATCAGCCCCAGCATTTT. It specifies CARPGQSNQPQHF. The gene calls are TRBV19 and TRBJ1-5, with D possibly being TRBD1 (6 bases). This CDR3 comprises 13 residues. V was trimmed by 9 bases and J by 1 base, leaving 10 bases between them. CDR1 is LNHDA and CDR2 is SQIVND in the germline V gene (reference sequence).

This clone was detected once. The chain carries TRBV9 and TRBJ1-1; the D gene is possibly TRBD1 (6 bases). Trimming removed 0 bases at V and 5 bases at J, with 17 bases between. Per the germline V gene, CDR1 is SGDLS and CDR2 is YYNGEE. CDR3 length equals 16 residues. CDR3: CASSVDGTLTLTEAFF. The CDR3 region has the DNA TGTGCCAGCAGCGTAGACGGGACATTGACTTTAACTGAAGCTTTCTTT. The full variable domain, in which reference TRBV9 and TRBJ1-1 provide the parts outside the CDR3, is DSGVTQTPKHLITATGQRVTLRCSPRSGDLSVYWYQQSLDQGLQFLIQYYNGEERAKGNILERFSAQQFPDLHSELNLSSLELGDSALYFCASSVDGTLTLTEAFFGQGTRLTVV.

The chain employs TRBV21-1 and TRBJ1-6; the DNA was not compared with TRBD1, the D call given in the table. TRBV21-1 is listed as a pseudogene. This CDR3 is 19 amino acids long. The CDR3 loop is CASSKAAKSRDKKSSPLHF. Here the CDR3 DNA reads TGTGCCAGCAGCAAAGCAGCCAAGTCCCGGGACAAGAAAAGTTCACCCCTCCACTTT.

The V gene is TRBV6-5, the J gene TRBJ1-5; possibly TRBD1 for D (6 bases). Trimming took off 7 bases at V and 3 bases at J, with 16 bases between the two ends. CDR1 MNHEY and CDR2 SVGAGI come from the germline V gene. The CDR3 length is 15 residues. The CDR3 protein is CASKIHRAPNQPQHF. The CDR3 nucleotides read TGTGCCAGCAAAATTCACAGGGCCCCCAATCAGCCCCAGCATTTT.

The V call is TRBV6-5, the J call TRBJ1-1; D call uncertain. The CDR3 covers 14 residues. Germline CDR1 is MNHEY and CDR2 is SVGAGI. V lost 0 bases and J lost 8, with 13 bases in between. The chain's CDR3 is CASSYSFYGGEAFF. The CDR3 DNA sequence: TGTGCCAGCAGTTACTCTTTTTACGGAGGGGAAGCTTTCTTT.

This chain uses TRBV5-8 with TRBJ2-5; D perhaps matches TRBD2 (7 bases). The CDR3 spans 14 residues. Germline V gives CDR1 SGHTS, CDR2 YDEGEE. Trimming took 1 base from V and 5 from J, leaving 12 bases between them. CDR3 loop: CASSLRGAGETQYF. CDR3 sequence (DNA): TGTGCCAGCAGCTTGCGGGGGGCTGGGGAGACCCAGTACTTC.

The chain links TRBV18 to TRBJ1-1; no firm D call. The V end was cut by 5 bases, the J end by 1 base, with 8 bases between. Germline CDR1 and CDR2: KGHSH and LQKENI. This CDR3 is 13 amino acids long. CDR3 nucleotides: TGTGCCAGCTCAGCTACAGAGAACACTGAAGCTTTCTTT. Its translation: CASSATENTEAFF.

The chain employs TRBV6-5 and TRBJ2-3, with a weak D call TRBD2 (6 bases). Trimming took 10 bases from V and 7 from J, leaving 18 bases between them. There are 13 residues in the CDR3. Per germline, CDR1 MNHEY and CDR2 SVGAGI. CDR3 amino acids: CATTRGMGYTQYF. DNA for the CDR3: TGTGCCACCACCCGGGGGATGGGGTATACGCAGTATTTT.

This chain joins TRBV18 and TRBJ2-1; possible D gene TRBD1, 8 bases. Trimming removed 5 bases at V and 8 bases at J, with 22 bases between. The CDR3 has 16 residues. CDR1 and CDR2 (germline): KGHSH, LQKENI. The CDR3 DNA reads as TGTGCCAGCTCAACTATTGGACAGGGAGGGATAGATGAGCAGTTCTTC. Its translation is CASSTIGQGGIDEQFF.

This rearrangement joins TRBV7-9 to TRBJ2-3; D is ambiguous. This CDR3 region has 11 residues. Trimming pared 8 bases from V and 2 bases from J, leaving 5 bases between. Germline V lookup: CDR1 SEHNR, CDR2 FQNEAQ (reference sequence). The DNA of the CDR3 is TGTGCCAGCGGGCTCACAGATACGCAGTATTTT. It translates to CASGLTDTQYF.

The chain carries TRBV7-2 and TRBJ2-5; D gene unclear. From germline, CDR1 is SGHTA and CDR2 FQGNSA. Trimming removed 6 bases at V and 0 bases at J, with 11 bases between. The CDR3 loop spans 14 amino acids. CDR3 coding DNA: TGTGCCAGCAGTACCGTGGCATACCAAGAGACCCAGTACTTC. The encoded protein is CASSTVAYQETQYF.

The J gene is TRBJ2-5, the V gene TRBV5-8, with D possibly being TRBD2 (6 bases). V lost 4 bases and J 7 bases, leaving 20 bases between the germline ends. The CDR3 has 15 amino acids. Germline values: CDR1 SGHTS, CDR2 YDEGEE. Written as DNA, the CDR3 is TGTGCCAGCAGCCCACGTGGGACTCCCGTTGGGACCCAGTACTTC. It is translated as CASSPRGTPVGTQYF.

This sequence joins TRBV27 and TRBJ2-5, with D maybe TRBD2 (7 bases). V lost 3 bases to trimming and J lost 5 bases, with 13 bases between them. CDR3 length equals 14 residues. Germline V gene sequence: CDR1 MNHEY, CDR2 SMNVEV (reference sequence). The CDR3 DNA reads as TGTGCCAGCAGTTTTGGGGGGGGGCTGGAGACCCAGTACTTC. This sequence encodes CASSFGGGLETQYF.

This clone came up once. V usage is TRBV7-9 and J usage is TRBJ2-7; D possibly corresponds to TRBD2 (6 bases). The germline V gene has CDR1 SEHNR and CDR2 FQNEAQ (reference sequence). The CDR3 loop spans 14 amino acids. The germline V and J ends were trimmed by 1 base and 3 bases, with 10 bases remaining between them. CDR3 sequence: CASSLEGEDYEQYF. The CDR3 region has the DNA TGTGCCAGCAGCTTAGAAGGGGAGGACTACGAGCAGTACTTC.

The rearrangement links TRBV5-1 to TRBJ2-1; D possibly corresponds to TRBD2 (6 bases). Trimming left V 4 bases short and J 0 bases short, with 11 bases between. The CDR3 is 15 amino acids. From germline, CDR1 is SGHRS and CDR2 YFSETQ. CDR3 in DNA: TGCGCCAGCAGCAGGGACTCGAGCTCCTACAATGAGCAGTTCTTC. Translation: CASSRDSSSYNEQFF.

This chain uses TRBV20-1 with TRBJ1-4; D remains ambiguous. The V gene lost 6 bases and the J gene lost 10 bases, with 12 bases spanning the gap. The CDR3 spans 11 residues. Germline V gives CDR1 DFQATT, CDR2 SNEGSKA (reference sequence). The CDR3 here is CSADPSGKLFF. CDR3 DNA: TGCAGTGCCGACCCGTCAGGAAAACTGTTTTTT.

This clone was seen just once. The chain combines TRBV5-4 with TRBJ2-5, with a weak D call TRBD1 (5 bases). The CDR3 sequence is 16 residues long. Germline V gene lookup returns CDR1 SGHNT and CDR2 YYREEE (reference sequence). V was pared by 0 bases and J by 2 bases, with 14 bases between. The DNA of the CDR3 is TGTGCCAGCAGCTTGGAACGGTGGGGCTATCAAGAGACCCAGTACTTC. Its protein is CASSLERWGYQETQYF.

This chain uses TRBV5-1 with TRBJ2-5; D gene uncertain. There are 13 residues in the CDR3. Trimming removed 2 bases at V and 5 bases at J, with 10 bases between. CDR1 and CDR2 from the germline V gene are SGHRS and YFSETQ. The CDR3 loop is CASSFSSEETQYF. CDR3 in DNA: TGCGCCAGCAGCTTTAGTAGTGAGGAGACCCAGTACTTC.

The chain uses TRBV5-1 and TRBJ2-7; tentatively, D is TRBD1 (5 bases). Germline lookup yields CDR1 SGHRS and CDR2 YFSETQ. This CDR3 is 14 amino acids long. V was pared by 1 base and J by 6 bases, with 14 bases between. The CDR3: CASSLTGSTPEQYF. For the CDR3, the DNA is TGCGCCAGCAGCTTGACAGGTTCGACTCCCGAGCAGTACTTC.

V usage is TRBV5-1 and J usage is TRBJ2-3, with 8 bases lining up with TRBD1. The germline CDR1 and CDR2 sequences are SGHRS and YFSETQ. After removal of 0 bases from V and 14 bases from J, the junction contained 5 bases not matched to a gene. The length of the CDR3 is 12 residues. The CDR3 coding sequence is TGCGCCAGCAGCTTGGGCGGGACAGGTCTGTATTTT. Its protein product is CASSLGGTGLYF.

The J gene is TRBJ2-7, the V gene TRBV2, with 8 bases that match TRBD2. Trimming took 3 bases from V and 4 from J; bases not matched to a gene: 11. The germline V gene has CDR1 SNHLY and CDR2 FYNNEI. The CDR3 contains 16 residues. The CDR3 reads CASSDLRASGLYEQYF. CDR3 bases: TGTGCCAGCAGTGATCTGCGGGCTAGCGGGCTATACGAGCAGTACTTC.